Here is one TCR beta chain with its context. The antigen is not known. Clones were sequenced by immunoSEQ multiplex PCR, and TCRdb holds only the in-frame ones, with some missing. The sample yields 200,000 to 300,000 clones, roughly four fifths seen once. Germline-derived CDR1 and CDR2 are MDHEN and SYDVKM. Between the trimmed V and J ends, which lost 2 bases and 2 bases, there was a span of 13 bases. The CDR3 is 17 residues long. The data derive from a study of Tregs in tolerant kidney transplant recipients. Overall study results and limits: This study did not directly address biological reproducibility. Few patients were studied, so findings need validation in larger groups.

J is TRBJ2-6 and V is TRBV28; possibly TRBD1 or TRBD2 for D (6 bases each). The sequence came from a human donor in good health. Specimen: CD4+ T cells from blood. The CDR3 nucleotides read TGTGCCAGCAGTTTACAGGGGACTCCAGCTGGGGCCAACGTCCTGACTTTC. Translation gives CASSLQGTPAGANVLTF. Full variable domain (outside the CDR3, taken from reference TRBV28 and TRBJ2-6): DVKVTQSSRYLVKRTGEKVFLECVQDMDHENMFWYRQDPGLGLRLIYFSYDVKMKEKGDIPEGYSVSREKKERFSLILESASTNQTSMYLCASSLQGTPAGANVLTFGAGSRLTVL.